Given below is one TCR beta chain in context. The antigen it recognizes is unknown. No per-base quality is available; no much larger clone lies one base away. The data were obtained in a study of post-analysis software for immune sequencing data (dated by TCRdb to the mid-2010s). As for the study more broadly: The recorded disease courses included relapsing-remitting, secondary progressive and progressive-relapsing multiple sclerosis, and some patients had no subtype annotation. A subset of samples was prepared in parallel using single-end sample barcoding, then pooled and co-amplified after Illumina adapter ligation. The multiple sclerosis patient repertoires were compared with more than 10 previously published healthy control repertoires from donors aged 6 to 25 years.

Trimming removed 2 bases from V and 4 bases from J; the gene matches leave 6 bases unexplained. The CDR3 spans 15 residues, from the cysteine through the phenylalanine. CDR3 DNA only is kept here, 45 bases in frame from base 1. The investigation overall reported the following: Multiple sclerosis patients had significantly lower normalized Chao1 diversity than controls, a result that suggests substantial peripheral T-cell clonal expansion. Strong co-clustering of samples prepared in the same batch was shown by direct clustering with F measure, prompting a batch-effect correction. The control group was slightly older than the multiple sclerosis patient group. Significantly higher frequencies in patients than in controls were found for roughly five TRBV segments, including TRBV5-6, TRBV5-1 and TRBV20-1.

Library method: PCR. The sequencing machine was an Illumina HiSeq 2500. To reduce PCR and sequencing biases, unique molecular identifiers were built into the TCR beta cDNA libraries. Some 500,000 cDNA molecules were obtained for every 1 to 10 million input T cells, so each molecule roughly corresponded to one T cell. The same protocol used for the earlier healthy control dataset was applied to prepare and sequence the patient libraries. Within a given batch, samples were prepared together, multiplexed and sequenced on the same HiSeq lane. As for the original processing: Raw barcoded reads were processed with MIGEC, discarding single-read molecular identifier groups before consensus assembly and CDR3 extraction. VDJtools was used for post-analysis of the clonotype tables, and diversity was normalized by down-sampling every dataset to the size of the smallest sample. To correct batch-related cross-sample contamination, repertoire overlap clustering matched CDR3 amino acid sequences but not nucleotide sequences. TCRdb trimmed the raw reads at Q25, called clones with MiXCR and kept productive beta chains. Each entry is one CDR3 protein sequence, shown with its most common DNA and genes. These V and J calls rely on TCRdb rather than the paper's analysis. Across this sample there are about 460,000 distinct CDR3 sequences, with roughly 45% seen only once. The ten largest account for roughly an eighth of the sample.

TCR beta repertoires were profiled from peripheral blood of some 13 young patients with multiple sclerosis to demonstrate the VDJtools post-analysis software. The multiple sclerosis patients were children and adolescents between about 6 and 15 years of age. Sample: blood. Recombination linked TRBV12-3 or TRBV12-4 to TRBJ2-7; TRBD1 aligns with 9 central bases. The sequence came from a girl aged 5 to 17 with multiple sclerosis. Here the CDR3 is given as CASSLRGQGGYEQYF. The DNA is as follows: TGTGCCAGCAGTTTACGGGGACAGGGTGGGTACGAGCAGTACTTC.